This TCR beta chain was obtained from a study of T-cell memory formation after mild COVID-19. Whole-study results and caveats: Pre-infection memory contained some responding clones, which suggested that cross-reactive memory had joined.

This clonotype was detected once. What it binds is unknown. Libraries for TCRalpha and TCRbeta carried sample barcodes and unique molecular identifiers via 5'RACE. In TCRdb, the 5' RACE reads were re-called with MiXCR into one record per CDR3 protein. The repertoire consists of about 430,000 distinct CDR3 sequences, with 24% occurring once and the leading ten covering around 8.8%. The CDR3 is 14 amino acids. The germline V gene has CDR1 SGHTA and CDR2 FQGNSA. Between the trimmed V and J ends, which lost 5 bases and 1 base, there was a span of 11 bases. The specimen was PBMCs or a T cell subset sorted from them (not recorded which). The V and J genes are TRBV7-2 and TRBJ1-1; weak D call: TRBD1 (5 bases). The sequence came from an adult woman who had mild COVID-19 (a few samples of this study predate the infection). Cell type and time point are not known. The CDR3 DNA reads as TGTGCCAGCAGCACAGGACCCGGGAACACTGAAGCTTTCTTT. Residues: CASSTGPGNTEAFF.